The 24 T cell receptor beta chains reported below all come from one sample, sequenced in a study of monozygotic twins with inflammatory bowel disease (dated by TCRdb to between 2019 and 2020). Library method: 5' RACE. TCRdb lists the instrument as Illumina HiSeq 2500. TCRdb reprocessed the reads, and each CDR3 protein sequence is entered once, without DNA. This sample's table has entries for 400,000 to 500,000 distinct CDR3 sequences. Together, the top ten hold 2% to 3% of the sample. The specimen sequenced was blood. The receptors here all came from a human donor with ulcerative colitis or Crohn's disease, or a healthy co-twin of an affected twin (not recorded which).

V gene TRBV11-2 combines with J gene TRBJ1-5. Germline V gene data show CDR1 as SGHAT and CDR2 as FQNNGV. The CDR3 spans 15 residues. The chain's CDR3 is CASSLEAASNQPQHF. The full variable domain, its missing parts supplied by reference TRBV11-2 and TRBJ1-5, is EAGVAQSPRYKIIEKRQSVAFWCNPISGHATLYWYQQILGQGPKLLIQFQNNGVVDDSQLPKDRFSAERLKGVDSTLKIQPAKLEDSAVYLCASSLEAASNQPQHFGDGTRLSIL.

CDR3 protein: CSAFSSRTGYYEQYF. This sequence joins TRBV20-1 and TRBJ2-7; TCRdb's D gene call, TRBD1, goes unchecked for lack of DNA. This CDR3 contains 15 residues. Germline V gene sequence: CDR1 DFQATT, CDR2 SNEGSKA (reference sequence).

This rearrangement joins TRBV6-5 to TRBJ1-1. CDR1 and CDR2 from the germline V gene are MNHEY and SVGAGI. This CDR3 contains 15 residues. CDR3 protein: CASSYRQRLGTEAFF.

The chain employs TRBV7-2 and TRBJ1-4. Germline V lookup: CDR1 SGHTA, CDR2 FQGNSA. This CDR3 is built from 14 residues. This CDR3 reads CASSLDGGGEKLFF.

CDR3 amino acids: CSATGHRANTGELFF. This chain connects TRBV20-1 to TRBJ2-2; the TRBD1 assignment by TCRdb is unverifiable without DNA. The CDR3 has 15 residues. CDR1 and CDR2 from the germline V gene are DFQATT and SNEGSKA (reference sequence).

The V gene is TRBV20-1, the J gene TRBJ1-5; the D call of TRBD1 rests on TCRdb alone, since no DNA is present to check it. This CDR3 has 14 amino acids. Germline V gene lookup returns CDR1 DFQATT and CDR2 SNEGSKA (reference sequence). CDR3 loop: CSATDPGSRQPQHF.

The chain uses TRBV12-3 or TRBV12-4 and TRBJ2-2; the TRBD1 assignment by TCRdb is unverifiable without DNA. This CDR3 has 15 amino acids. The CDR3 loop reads CASSLPGGVTGELFF.

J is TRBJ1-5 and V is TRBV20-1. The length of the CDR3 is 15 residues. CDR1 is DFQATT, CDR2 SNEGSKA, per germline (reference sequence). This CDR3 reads CSARPHGSSNQPQHF.

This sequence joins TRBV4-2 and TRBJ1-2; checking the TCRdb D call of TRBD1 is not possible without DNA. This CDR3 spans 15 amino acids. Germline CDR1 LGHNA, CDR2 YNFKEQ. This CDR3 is CASSLAAGTEYGYTF.

The CDR3 region is CASSVRQGSSYNEQFF. This sequence joins TRBV18 and TRBJ2-1; TCRdb names TRBD1, which stays unverified in the absence of DNA. The germline V gene encodes CDR1 KGHSH and CDR2 LQKENI. This CDR3 has 16 amino acids.

CDR3 protein: CASSRLSDLVRNIQYF. V gene TRBV19 combines with J gene TRBJ2-4; there is no DNA to check the TCRdb D call of TRBD2. The CDR3 sequence is 16 residues long. CDR1 is LNHDA and CDR2 is SQIVND in the germline V gene (reference sequence).

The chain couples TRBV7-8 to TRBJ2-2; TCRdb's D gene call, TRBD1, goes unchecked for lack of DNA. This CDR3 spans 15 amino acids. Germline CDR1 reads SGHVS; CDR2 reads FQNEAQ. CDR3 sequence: CASSLGGDFKGELFF. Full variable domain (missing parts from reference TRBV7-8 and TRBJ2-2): GAGVSQSPRYKVAKRGQDVALRCDPISGHVSLFWYQQALGQGPEFLTYFQNEAQLDKSGLPSDRFFAERPEGSVSTLKIQRTQQEDSAVYLCASSLGGDFKGELFFGEGSRLTVL.

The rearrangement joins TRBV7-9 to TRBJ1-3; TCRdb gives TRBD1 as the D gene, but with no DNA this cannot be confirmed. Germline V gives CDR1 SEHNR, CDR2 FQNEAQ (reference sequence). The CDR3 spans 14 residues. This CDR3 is CASSPRQGVNTIYF.

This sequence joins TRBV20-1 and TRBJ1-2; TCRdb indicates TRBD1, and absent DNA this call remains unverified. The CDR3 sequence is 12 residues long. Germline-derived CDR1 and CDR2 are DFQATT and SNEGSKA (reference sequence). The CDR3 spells CSVLQGIYGYTF.

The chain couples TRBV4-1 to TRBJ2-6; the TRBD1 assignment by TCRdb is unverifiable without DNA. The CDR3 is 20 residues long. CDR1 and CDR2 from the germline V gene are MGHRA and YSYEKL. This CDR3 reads CASSQEAQALRGSGANVLTF.

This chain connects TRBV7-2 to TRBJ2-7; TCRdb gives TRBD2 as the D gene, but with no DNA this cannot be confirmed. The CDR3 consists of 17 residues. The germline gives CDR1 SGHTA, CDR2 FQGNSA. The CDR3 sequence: CASSLALRREGPREQYF.

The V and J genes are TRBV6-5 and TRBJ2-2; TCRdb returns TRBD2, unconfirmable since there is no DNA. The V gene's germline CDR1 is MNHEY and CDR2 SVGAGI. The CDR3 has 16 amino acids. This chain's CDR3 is CASSYSSLEYTGELFF.

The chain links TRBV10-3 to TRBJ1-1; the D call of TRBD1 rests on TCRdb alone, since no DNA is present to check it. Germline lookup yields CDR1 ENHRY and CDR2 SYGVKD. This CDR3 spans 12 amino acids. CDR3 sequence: CAISSRGTEAFF.

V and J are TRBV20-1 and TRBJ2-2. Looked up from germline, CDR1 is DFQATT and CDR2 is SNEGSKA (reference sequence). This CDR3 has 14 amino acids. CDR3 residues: CSARTETNTGELFF.

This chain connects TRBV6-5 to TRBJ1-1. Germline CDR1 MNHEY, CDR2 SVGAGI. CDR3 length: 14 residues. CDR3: CASSYSHGSTEAFF.

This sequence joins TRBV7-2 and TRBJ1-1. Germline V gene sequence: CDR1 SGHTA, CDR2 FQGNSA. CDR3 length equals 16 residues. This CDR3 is CASSLGGTRSNTEAFF.

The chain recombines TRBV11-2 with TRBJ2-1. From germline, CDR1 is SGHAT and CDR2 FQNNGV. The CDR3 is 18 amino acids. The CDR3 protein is CASSLEGGGSQAYNEQFF.

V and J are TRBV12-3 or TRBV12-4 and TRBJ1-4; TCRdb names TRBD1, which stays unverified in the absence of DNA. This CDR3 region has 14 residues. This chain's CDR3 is CASSFSGQGEKLFF.

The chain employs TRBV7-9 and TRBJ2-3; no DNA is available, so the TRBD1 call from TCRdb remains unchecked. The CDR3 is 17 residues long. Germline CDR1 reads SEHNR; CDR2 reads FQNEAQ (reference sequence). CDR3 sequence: CASSLSRGIIRTDTQYF.